The 22 T cell receptor beta chains listed next were all sequenced from one sample in a study of cytomegalovirus exposure and HLA in healthy donors. Amplification used 60 Vbeta primers and 13 Jbeta primers. TCRdb's copy holds only in-frame clones and misses some; the assay was immunoSEQ multiplex PCR. The sample has some 120,000 clones; roughly 80% are singletons. The sample consisted of PBMCs. These receptors came from a man younger than 45 in good health and CMV-seronegative.

The chain links TRBV5-4 to TRBJ2-3; D ambiguous. Per germline, CDR1 SGHNT and CDR2 YYREEE (reference sequence). The CDR3 contains 15 residues. V was trimmed by 0 bases and J by 1 base, leaving 9 bases between them. CDR3 amino acids: CASSLALQGTDTQYF. For the CDR3, the DNA is TGTGCCAGCAGCTTGGCCCTCCAGGGCACAGATACGCAGTATTTT.

This chain connects TRBV19 to TRBJ2-3; D remains unclear. The ends were cut back, 1 base at V and 6 bases at J, with 11 bases in the middle. CDR3 length equals 14 residues. Germline V CDR1 and CDR2: LNHDA, SQIVND (reference sequence). The chain's CDR3 is CASSIVSPEDTQYF. The CDR3, as DNA: TGTGCCAGTAGTATAGTCTCACCGGAGGATACGCAGTATTTT.

This sequence joins TRBV25-1 and TRBJ1-3; D gene ambiguous. Trimming shortened V by 1 base and J by 0 bases, and 10 bases separated the two germline ends. Germline CDR1 reads MGHDK; CDR2 reads SYGVNS. The CDR3 extends over 16 amino acids. CDR3 sequence: CASSELHVSSGNTIYF. The CDR3 DNA is TGTGCCAGCAGTGAATTGCACGTTAGCTCTGGAAACACCATATATTTT.

This CDR3 is CASSLTGDNTEAFF. The CDR3, as DNA: TGTGCCAGCAGCTTAACGGGAGACAACACTGAAGCTTTCTTT. The chain joins TRBV5-4 to TRBJ1-1; D remains ambiguous. The CDR3 runs 14 residues. The V end was cut by 2 bases, the J end by 2 bases, with 10 bases between. In germline, CDR1 is SGHNT, CDR2 YYREEE (reference sequence).

The chain combines TRBV6-6 with TRBJ1-2; the D gene is possibly TRBD1 (6 bases). Germline V gene lookup returns CDR1 MNHNY and CDR2 SVGAGI (reference sequence). Between the trimmed V and J ends, which lost 4 bases and 2 bases, there was a span of 8 bases. The CDR3 has 13 residues. CDR3 sequence reads: CASSFQGNYGYTF. CDR3 bases: TGTGCCAGCAGTTTTCAGGGGAACTATGGCTACACCTTC.

The rearrangement uses TRBV10-3 and TRBJ1-2, with TRBD1 matching over 7 bases. Germline CDR1 ENHRY, CDR2 SYGVKD. The CDR3 covers 16 residues. Trimming cost V 0 bases and J 1 base; bases outside gene matches: 5. As DNA, the CDR3 is TGTGCCATCAGTGAGTCAAACCGGGACAGTAACTATGGCTACACCTTC. Encoded protein: CAISESNRDSNYGYTF.

In regard to this clone: One junction end disagrees with the germline gene, perhaps due to a read error. The chain carries TRBV28 and TRBJ2-7; D remains ambiguous. The CDR3 has 12 amino acids. Germline CDR1 reads MDHEN; CDR2 reads SYDVKM. As DNA, the CDR3 is TGTGCCAGCAGTTTATTGAGGAACGAGCAGTACTTT. As protein: CASSLLRNEQYF.

This clone has only one observation. The chain is built from TRBV4-1 and TRBJ2-1; D might be TRBD2 (5 bases). From germline, CDR1 is MGHRA and CDR2 YSYEKL. The CDR3 is 13 amino acids. The V end was cut by 1 base, the J end by 6 bases, with 7 bases between. The CDR3 sequence: CASSQVGGNEQFF. The CDR3, as DNA: TGCGCCAGCAGCCAAGTAGGAGGCAATGAGCAGTTCTTC.

The chain combines TRBV30 with TRBJ1-4; D is undetermined. Per germline, CDR1 GTSNPN and CDR2 SVGIG (reference sequence). V was pared by 5 bases and J by 7 bases, with 14 bases between. The CDR3 extends over 13 amino acids. CDR3 sequence reads: CAWQRQGGEKLFF. CDR3 nucleotide sequence: TGTGCCTGGCAGAGACAAGGAGGTGAAAAACTGTTTTTT.

The rearrangement links TRBV27 to TRBJ2-7; 10 bases map to TRBD2. V was clipped by 6 bases and J by 2 bases; unmatched bases: 10. CDR1 and CDR2 from the germline V gene are MNHEY and SMNVEV (reference sequence). The CDR3 covers 16 residues. The CDR3 sequence is CASRKEGLARTYEQYF. For the CDR3, the DNA is TGTGCCAGCAGAAAAGAGGGACTAGCGCGAACCTACGAGCAGTACTTC.

The V gene is TRBV28, the J gene TRBJ1-6; weak D call: TRBD1 (5 bases). Germline CDR1 and CDR2: MDHEN and SYDVKM. The CDR3 contains 13 residues. V was trimmed by 3 bases and J by 7 bases, leaving 7 bases between them. The CDR3 nucleotides read TGTGCCAGCAGTTTCTCAGGGAATTCACCCCTCCACTTT. Protein sequence: CASSFSGNSPLHF.

The J gene is TRBJ2-5, the V gene TRBV19, with no clear D. V lost 3 bases to trimming and J lost 4 bases, with 6 bases between them. CDR1 and CDR2 from the germline V gene are LNHDA and SQIVND (reference sequence). This CDR3 has 12 amino acids. Here the CDR3 DNA reads TGTGCCAGTAGTATTAGTCGAGAGACCCAGTACTTC. This translates into CASSISRETQYF.

This clone has more than one count but fewer than ten. The genes are TRBV18 and TRBJ1-5; 12 nucleotides agree with TRBD1. CDR3 size: 17 residues. The germline gives CDR1 KGHSH, CDR2 LQKENI. Trimming removed 6 bases from V and 7 bases from J; junction bases left unmatched: 13. CDR3 region: CASSLPGQGAFLQPQHF. CDR3 DNA: TGTGCCAGCTCCCTCCCGGGACAGGGGGCGTTTTTGCAGCCCCAGCATTTT.

The CDR3 here is CSVGAGDTAGNTIYF. The CDR3 DNA reads as TGCAGCGTCGGGGCCGGGGACACCGCTGGAAACACCATATATTTT. The V gene is TRBV29-1, the J gene TRBJ1-3; tentatively, D is TRBD1 (6 bases). CDR3 length: 15 amino acids. The ends were cut back, 6 bases at V and 2 bases at J, with 17 bases in the middle. CDR1 and CDR2 from the germline V gene are SQVTM and ANQGSEA.

The table lists this clone with a count of one. The CDR3 bases are TGCAGCGCTCATACAGGGTCTATCAACGAGCAGTACTTC. Translating gives CSAHTGSINEQYF. J is TRBJ2-7 and V is TRBV29-1, with a tentative D call TRBD1 (6 bases). Trimming removed 7 bases from V and 5 bases from J, with 18 bases in between. This CDR3 is built from 13 residues. Germline CDR1 is SQVTM and CDR2 is ANQGSEA.

The chain is built from TRBV5-6 and TRBJ2-1; 13 bases align to TRBD2. CDR1 SGHDT and CDR2 YYEEEE come from the germline V gene. With V trimmed by 3 bases and J by 6 bases, 3 bases remained unmatched. There are 15 residues in the CDR3. The CDR3 here is CASSSGLAGSNEQFF. CDR3 DNA: TGTGCCAGCAGCTCGGGACTAGCGGGAAGCAATGAGCAGTTCTTC.

The chain employs TRBV4-1 and TRBJ1-5; 10 nucleotides line up with TRBD1. This CDR3 spans 16 amino acids. The V segment lost 4 bases and the J segment 4 bases; nucleotides outside the gene matches: 7. Germline V gene data show CDR1 as MGHRA and CDR2 as YSYEKL. The DNA of the CDR3 is TGCGCCAGCAGCCTTTCCGGGACAGGGGAGAATCAGCCCCAGCATTTT. It yields the protein CASSLSGTGENQPQHF.

The chain is built from TRBV5-8 and TRBJ1-1; 7 nucleotides line up with TRBD1. CDR3 length equals 16 residues. CDR1 is SGHTS, CDR2 YDEGEE, per germline. J gave up 0 bases and V 8 bases, and 13 bases lay outside the gene matches. The chain's CDR3 is CASAAYRDSLNTEAFF. CDR3 nucleotide sequence: TGTGCCAGTGCAGCCTACCGGGACAGCTTGAACACTGAAGCTTTCTTT.

This clone was detected only once. The chain carries TRBV6-6 and TRBJ2-6; TRBD1 matches 8 bases. Trimming cost V 5 bases and J 0 bases; bases outside gene matches: 0. CDR1 is MNHNY, CDR2 SVGAGI, per germline (reference sequence). The CDR3 extends over 15 amino acids. CDR3 in DNA: TGTGCCAGCAGTACAGGGGGCTCTGGGGCCAACGTCCTGACTTTC. This translates into CASSTGGSGANVLTF.

The rearrangement uses TRBV9 and TRBJ2-3; D is ambiguous. The CDR3 totals 14 residues. The germline gives CDR1 SGDLS, CDR2 YYNGEE. The V end lost 3 bases, the J end lost 8 bases, and 16 bases lay between the germline ends. Here the CDR3 reads CASSDGPERGTQYF. The DNA of the CDR3 is TGTGCCAGCAGCGACGGCCCCGAACGCGGTACGCAGTATTTT.

The chain recombines TRBV28 with TRBJ1-2; weak D call: TRBD1 (5 bases). The CDR3 covers 13 residues. Trimming shortened V by 7 bases and J by 3 bases, and 12 bases separated the two germline ends. Germline lookup yields CDR1 MDHEN and CDR2 SYDVKM. The CDR3 DNA reads as TGTGCCAGCACAGGCGGACAATACTATGGCTACACCTTC. Amino acid sequence: CASTGGQYYGYTF.

The chain has TRBV25-1 and TRBJ1-2; D gene ambiguous. Germline assignment: CDR1 MGHDK and CDR2 SYGVNS. Trimming left V 8 bases short and J 0 bases short, with 7 bases between. This CDR3 is 12 amino acids long. The CDR3 loop is CASSRTNYGYTF. The DNA for the CDR3 is TGTGCCAGCTCTAGAACTAACTATGGCTACACCTTC.